This TCR beta chain was profiled in a study of blood T cell repertoires in COVID-19. Per the original methods: From reference gene primer amplification, estimates of nucleated cell counts were derived. Assay: immunoSEQ multiplex PCR; the TCRdb copy retains only in-frame clones and omits some. The D gene and trimming were derived from the DNA, and the V and J assignments and clone size from that table. In the table there are roughly 250,000 clones, around 90% of which are singletons. About this clone: The junction shows a germline mismatch at one end, possibly a read error.

Donors of Cohort 3 who recovered were those that had two negative PCRs, clearance, or symptom resolution. The source of this sequence is a woman aged 45-65 years who had recovered from COVID-19. Sequenced input: PBMCs or T cells enriched from blood (not recorded which).

CDR3 protein: CASSEGTREDF. CDR3 coding DNA: TGTGCCAGCAGTGAAGGGACCCGGGAGGACTTC. This chain joins TRBV2 and TRBJ2-7; 7 bases are shared with TRBD2. The CDR3 consists of 11 residues. Looked up from germline, CDR1 is SNHLY and CDR2 is FYNNEI.